Presented here are 5 T cell receptor beta chains from one specimen sequenced in a study of control samples from healthy donors and cancer patients. Here immunoSEQ multiplex PCR was the method, and the copy in TCRdb shows in-frame clones only, minus some. The sample has roughly 170,000 clones, 85% to 95% seen once; the top ten hold roughly 4.3%. The sequencing input was blood. These receptors were obtained from a woman aged 60-75 years in good health.

This sequence joins TRBV25-1 and TRBJ1-4; 9 bases map to TRBD1. V trimming: 3 bases; J trimming: 6 bases; junction bases outside the gene matches: 5. Germline CDR1 MGHDK, CDR2 SYGVNS. This CDR3 has 15 residues. CDR3: CASSEDRGGDEKLFF. The DNA of the CDR3 is TGTGCCAGCAGTGAGGACAGGGGCGGGGATGAAAAACTGTTTTTT.

V is TRBV2 and J is TRBJ2-1; TRBD2 matches at 8 bases. Trimming took 4 bases from V and 4 from J; bases not matched to a gene: 6. Germline CDR1 is SNHLY and CDR2 is FYNNEI. The CDR3 loop spans 15 amino acids. As DNA, the CDR3 is TGTGCCAGCAGTGGAGGCGGGGGGAGATACAATGAGCAGTTCTTC. Amino acids: CASSGGGGRYNEQFF.

This chain connects TRBV6-5 to TRBJ2-2; the D gene is possibly TRBD2 (5 bases). CDR1 and CDR2 (germline): MNHEY, SVGAGI. CDR3 length: 12 residues. V was shortened by 6 bases and J by 6 bases, with 8 bases between the two germline ends. As DNA, the CDR3 is TGTGCCAGCAGACGGACTGCCGGGGAGCTGTTTTTT. Translated, it gives CASRRTAGELFF.

This chain uses TRBV5-1 with TRBJ2-2; 9 bases are a match to TRBD2. CDR1 and CDR2 (germline): SGHRS, YFSETQ. The trim removed 4 bases at V and 7 bases at J, leaving 5 bases unmatched. The CDR3 is 14 residues long. The CDR3 DNA sequence: TGCGCCAGCAGCGGCGGGGGGGCCGGCGGGGAGCTGTTTTTT. Protein: CASSGGGAGGELFF.

This chain links TRBV27 with TRBJ2-1, with 8 positions matching TRBD2. The CDR3 runs 16 residues. The V and J ends lost 4 bases and 6 bases, in that order; junction bases with no gene match: 11. Germline V CDR1 and CDR2: MNHEY, SMNVEV (reference sequence). This CDR3 reads CASSSPAAGVGNEQFF. CDR3 bases: TGTGCCAGCAGTTCCCCAGCAGCGGGGGTGGGCAATGAGCAGTTCTTC.